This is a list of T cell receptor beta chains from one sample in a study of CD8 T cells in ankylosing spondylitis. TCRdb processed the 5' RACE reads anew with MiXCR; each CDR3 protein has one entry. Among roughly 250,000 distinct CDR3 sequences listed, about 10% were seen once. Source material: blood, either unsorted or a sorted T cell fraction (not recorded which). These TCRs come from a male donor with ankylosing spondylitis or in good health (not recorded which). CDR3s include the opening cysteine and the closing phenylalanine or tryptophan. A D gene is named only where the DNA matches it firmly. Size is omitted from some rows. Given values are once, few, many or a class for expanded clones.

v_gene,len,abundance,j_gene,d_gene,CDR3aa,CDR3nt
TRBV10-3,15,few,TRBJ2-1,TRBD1,CAIRATGGPHNEQFF,TGTGCCATCAGGGCGACAGGGGGTCCTCACAATGAGCAGTTCTTC
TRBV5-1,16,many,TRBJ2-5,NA,CASSLAPGGVQETQYF,TGCGCCAGCAGCTTGGCCCCTGGCGGGGTTCAAGAGACCCAGTACTTC
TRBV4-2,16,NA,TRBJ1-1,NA,CASSQDEGKVNTEAFF,TGTGCCAGCAGCCAAGATGAAGGGAAAGTGAACACTGAAGCTTTCTTT
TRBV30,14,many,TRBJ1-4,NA,CAWNIQGGGEKLFF,TGTGCCTGGAACATCCAGGGAGGAGGAGAAAAACTGTTTTTT
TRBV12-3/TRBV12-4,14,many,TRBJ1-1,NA,CASSQVYGSTEAFF,TGTGCCAGCAGTCAGGTGTATGGGAGCACTGAAGCTTTCTTT
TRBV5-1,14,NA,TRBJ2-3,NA,CASSFWGDTDTQYF,TGCGCCAGCAGCTTTTGGGGGGACACAGATACGCAGTATTTT
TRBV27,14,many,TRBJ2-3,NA,CASSLRRSTDTQYF,TGTGCCAGCAGTTTACGCCGGAGCACAGATACGCAGTATTTT
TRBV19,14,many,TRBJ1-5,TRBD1,CASTTGARNQPQHF,TGTGCCAGTACCACAGGGGCGCGCAATCAGCCCCAGCATTTT
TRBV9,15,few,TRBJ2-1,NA,CASSVGTLGGNEQFF,TGTGCCAGCAGCGTGGGGACTCTCGGGGGCAATGAGCAGTTCTTC
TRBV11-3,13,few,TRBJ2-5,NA,CASSLPSGGTQYF,TGTGCCAGCAGCTTACCATCAGGAGGGACCCAGTACTTC
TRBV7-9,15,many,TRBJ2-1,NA,CASSLRDPAYNEQFF,TGTGCCAGCAGCTTAAGGGACCCGGCCTACAATGAGCAGTTCTTC
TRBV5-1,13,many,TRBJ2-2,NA,CASSLEGPGELFF,TGCGCCAGCAGCTTGGAGGGCCCAGGGGAGCTGTTTTTT
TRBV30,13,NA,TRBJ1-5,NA,CAWSSNGARPQHF,TGTGCCTGGAGTTCAAATGGGGCCCGGCCCCAGCATTTT
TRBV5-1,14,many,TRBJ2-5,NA,CASSLGSSQETQYF,TGCGCCAGCAGCTTGGGTAGCAGCCAAGAGACCCAGTACTTC
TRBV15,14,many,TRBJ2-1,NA,CATSRIGQYNEQFF,TGTGCCACCAGCAGGATAGGGCAATACAATGAGCAGTTCTTC
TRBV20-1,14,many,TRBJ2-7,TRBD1,CSARRGGPSYEQYF,TGCAGTGCTAGAAGAGGGGGCCCCTCCTACGAGCAGTACTTC
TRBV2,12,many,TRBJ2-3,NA,CASSAEGNTQYF,TGTGCCAGCAGTGCCGAGGGGAATACGCAGTATTTT
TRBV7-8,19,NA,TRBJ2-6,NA,CASSTRTDVPNSGANVLTF,TGTGCCAGCAGCACCCGGACAGACGTTCCTAACTCTGGGGCCAACGTCCTGACTTTC
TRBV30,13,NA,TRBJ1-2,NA,CAWRGPARGGYTF,TGTGCCTGGAGGGGCCCTGCCCGGGGTGGCTACACCTTC
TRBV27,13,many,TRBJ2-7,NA,CASSYGQAYEQYF,TGTGCCAGCAGTTACGGACAAGCCTACGAGCAGTACTTC
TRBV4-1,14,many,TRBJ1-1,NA,CASSQQGWGTEAFF,TGCGCCAGCAGCCAACAGGGTTGGGGCACTGAAGCTTTCTTT
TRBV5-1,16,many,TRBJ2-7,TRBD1,CASSLVGGQGSHEQYF,TGCGCCAGCAGCTTGGTCGGGGGACAGGGGTCCCACGAGCAGTACTTC
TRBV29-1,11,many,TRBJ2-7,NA,CSVGVSYEQYF,TGCAGCGTCGGGGTATCCTACGAGCAGTACTTC
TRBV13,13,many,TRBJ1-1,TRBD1,CASSPRDRGFAFF,TGTGCCAGCAGCCCCCGGGACAGGGGCTTCGCTTTCTTT
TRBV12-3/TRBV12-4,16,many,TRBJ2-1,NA,CASSRPGTAPHNEQFF,TGTGCCAGCAGTCGACCCGGGACGGCTCCCCACAATGAGCAGTTCTTC
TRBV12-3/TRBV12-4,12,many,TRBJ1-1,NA,CASSLWGIEAFF,TGTGCCAGCAGTCTATGGGGGATTGAAGCTTTCTTT
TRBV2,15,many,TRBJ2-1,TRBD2,CASSEETSRYNEQFF,TGTGCCAGCAGTGAAGAGACTAGCCGCTACAATGAGCAGTTCTTC
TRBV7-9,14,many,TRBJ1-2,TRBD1,CASSLSTGDYGYTF,TGTGCCAGCAGCTTATCGACAGGGGACTATGGCTACACCTTC
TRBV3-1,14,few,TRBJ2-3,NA,CASSHREGSDTQYF,TGTGCCAGCAGCCACAGGGAAGGATCGGATACGCAGTATTTT
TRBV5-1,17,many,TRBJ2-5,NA,CASSLGTFAGPQETQYF,TGCGCCAGCAGCTTGGGTACCTTTGCGGGCCCCCAGGAGACCCAGTACTTC
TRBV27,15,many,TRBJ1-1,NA,CASRRPGGPVTEAFF,TGTGCCAGCCGAAGACCAGGCGGTCCGGTGACTGAAGCTTTCTTT
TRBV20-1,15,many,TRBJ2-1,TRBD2,CSARPGRKVYNEQFF,TGCAGTGCTAGACCCGGGAGGAAGGTCTACAATGAGCAGTTCTTC
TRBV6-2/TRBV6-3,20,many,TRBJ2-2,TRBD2,CASSRPHRLAGGPSIGELFF,TGTGCCAGCAGTCGGCCCCATCGACTAGCGGGAGGGCCCTCGATCGGGGAGCTGTTTTTT
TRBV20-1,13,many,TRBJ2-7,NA,CSASDRIYYEQYF,TGCAGTGCTAGTGACCGGATCTACTACGAGCAGTACTTC
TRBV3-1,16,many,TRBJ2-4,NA,CASSHSGESTKNIQYF,TGTGCCAGCAGCCATTCGGGGGAGTCTACCAAAAACATTCAGTACTTC
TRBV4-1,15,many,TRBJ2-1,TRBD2,CASSQDIGLANEQFF,TGCGCCAGCAGCCAAGATATTGGACTAGCGAACGAGCAGTTCTTC
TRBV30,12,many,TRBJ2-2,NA,CAWSQNTGELFF,TGTGCCTGGAGCCAGAACACCGGGGAGCTGTTTTTT
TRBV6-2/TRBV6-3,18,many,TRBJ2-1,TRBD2,CASSYGLAGLPSYNEQFF,TGTGCCAGCAGTTACGGGCTAGCGGGGCTACCCTCCTACAATGAGCAGTTCTTC
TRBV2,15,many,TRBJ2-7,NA,CASSETRRKSYEQYF,TGTGCCAGCAGTGAAACCCGGCGGAAATCCTACGAGCAGTACTTC
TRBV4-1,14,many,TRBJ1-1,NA,CASLGVPQNTEAFF,TGCGCCAGCTTGGGGGTCCCCCAGAACACTGAAGCTTTCTTT
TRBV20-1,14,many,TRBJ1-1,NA,CSPRSGTEVAEAFF,TGCAGCCCGCGGTCGGGGACCGAAGTCGCTGAAGCTTTCTTT
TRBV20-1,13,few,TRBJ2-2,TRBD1,CSAKTGHTGELFF,TGCAGTGCCAAGACAGGGCACACCGGGGAGCTGTTTTTT
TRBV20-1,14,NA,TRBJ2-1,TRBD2,CSARSGATYNEQFF,TGCAGTGCTCGTAGCGGGGCTACCTACAATGAGCAGTTCTTC
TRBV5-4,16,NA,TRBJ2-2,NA,CASSSRDQMNTGELFF,TGTGCCAGCAGCTCCCGGGACCAGATGAACACCGGGGAGCTGTTTTTT
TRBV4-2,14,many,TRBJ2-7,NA,CASSQGTASEEQYF,TGTGCCAGCAGCCAGGGCACCGCGTCGGAGGAGCAGTACTTC
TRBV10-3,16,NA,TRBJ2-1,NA,CAISESTGRSYNEQFF,TGTGCCATCAGTGAGTCAACAGGGAGATCCTACAATGAGCAGTTCTTC
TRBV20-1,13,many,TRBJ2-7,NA,CSARNRTPYEQYF,TGCAGTGCTCGGAACAGGACCCCCTACGAGCAGTACTTC
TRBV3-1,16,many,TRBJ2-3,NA,CASSQESGPPTDTQYF,TGTGCCAGCAGCCAAGAGTCAGGACCCCCCACAGATACGCAGTATTTT
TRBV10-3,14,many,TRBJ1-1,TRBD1,CAITADRGDTEAFF,TGTGCCATCACTGCGGACAGGGGGGATACTGAAGCTTTCTTT
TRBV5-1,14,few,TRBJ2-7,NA,CASSTGTDPKEQYF,TGCGCCAGCAGCACAGGGACGGACCCCAAGGAGCAGTACTTC